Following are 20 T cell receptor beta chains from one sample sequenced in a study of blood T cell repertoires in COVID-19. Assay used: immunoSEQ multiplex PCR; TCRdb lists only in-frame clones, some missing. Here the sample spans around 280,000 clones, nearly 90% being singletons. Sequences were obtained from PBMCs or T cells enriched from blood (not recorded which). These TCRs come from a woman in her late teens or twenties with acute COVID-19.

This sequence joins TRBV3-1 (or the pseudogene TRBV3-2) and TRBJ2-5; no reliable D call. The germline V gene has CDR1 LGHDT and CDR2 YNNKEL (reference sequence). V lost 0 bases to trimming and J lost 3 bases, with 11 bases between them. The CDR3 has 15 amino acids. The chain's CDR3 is CASSQDYAREETQYF. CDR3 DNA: TGTGCCAGCAGCCAAGATTATGCCCGCGAAGAGACCCAGTACTTC.

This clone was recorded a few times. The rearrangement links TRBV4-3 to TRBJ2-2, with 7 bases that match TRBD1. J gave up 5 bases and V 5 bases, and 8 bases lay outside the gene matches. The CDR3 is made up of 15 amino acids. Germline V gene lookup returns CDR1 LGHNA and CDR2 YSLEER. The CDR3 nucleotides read TGCGCCAGCAGCTTGGACAGGTTCGGTACCGGGGAGCTGTTTTTT. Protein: CASSLDRFGTGELFF.

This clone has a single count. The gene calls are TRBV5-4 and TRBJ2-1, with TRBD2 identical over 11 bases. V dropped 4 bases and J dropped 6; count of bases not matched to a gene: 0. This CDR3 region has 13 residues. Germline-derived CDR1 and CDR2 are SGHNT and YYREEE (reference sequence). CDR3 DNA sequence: TGTGCCAGCAGCACTAGCGGGAGCAATGAGCAGTTCTTC. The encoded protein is CASSTSGSNEQFF.

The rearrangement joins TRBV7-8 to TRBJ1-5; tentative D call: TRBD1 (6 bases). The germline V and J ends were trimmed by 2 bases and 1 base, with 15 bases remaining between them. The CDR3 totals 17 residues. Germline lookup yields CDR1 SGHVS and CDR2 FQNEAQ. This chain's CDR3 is CASSLSRGGASNQPQHF. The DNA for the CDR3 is TGTGCCAGCAGCTTAAGTCGGGGGGGCGCGAGCAATCAGCCCCAGCATTTT.

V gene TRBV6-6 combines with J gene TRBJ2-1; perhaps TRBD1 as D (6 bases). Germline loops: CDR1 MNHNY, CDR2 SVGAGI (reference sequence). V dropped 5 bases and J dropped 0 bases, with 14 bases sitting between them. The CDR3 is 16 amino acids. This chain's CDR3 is CASSQPQGSSYNEQFF. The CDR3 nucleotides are TGTGCCAGCAGTCAGCCGCAGGGGAGCTCCTACAATGAGCAGTTCTTC.

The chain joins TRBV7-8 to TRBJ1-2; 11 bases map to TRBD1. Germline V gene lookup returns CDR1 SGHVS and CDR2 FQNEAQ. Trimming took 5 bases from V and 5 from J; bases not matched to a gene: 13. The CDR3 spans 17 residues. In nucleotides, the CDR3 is TGTGCCAGCAGCCCTAACACCGGGACAGGGGGTTTTTATGGCTACACCTTC. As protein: CASSPNTGTGGFYGYTF.

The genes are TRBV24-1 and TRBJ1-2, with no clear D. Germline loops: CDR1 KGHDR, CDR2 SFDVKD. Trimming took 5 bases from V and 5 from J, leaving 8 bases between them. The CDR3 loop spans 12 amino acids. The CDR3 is CATSGGGYGYTF. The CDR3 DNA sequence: TGTGCCACCAGTGGCGGAGGGTATGGCTACACCTTC.

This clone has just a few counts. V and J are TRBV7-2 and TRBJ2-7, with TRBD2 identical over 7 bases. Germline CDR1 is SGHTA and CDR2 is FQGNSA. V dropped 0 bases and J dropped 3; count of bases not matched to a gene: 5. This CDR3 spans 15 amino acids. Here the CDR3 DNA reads TGTGCCAGCAGCTTAGCTCCTAGCGGAAACTACGAGCAGTACTTC. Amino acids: CASSLAPSGNYEQYF.

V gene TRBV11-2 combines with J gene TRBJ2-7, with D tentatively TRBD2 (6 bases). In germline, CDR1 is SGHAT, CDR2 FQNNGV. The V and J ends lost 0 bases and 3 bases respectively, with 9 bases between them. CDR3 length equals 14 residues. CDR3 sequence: CASSLERRGYEQYF. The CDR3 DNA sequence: TGTGCCAGCAGCTTAGAACGGCGGGGCTACGAGCAGTACTTC. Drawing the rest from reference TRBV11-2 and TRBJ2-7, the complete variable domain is EAGVAQSPRYKIIEKRQSVAFWCNPISGHATLYWYQQILGQGPKLLIQFQNNGVVDDSQLPKDRFSAERLKGVDSTLKIQPAKLEDSAVYLCASSLERRGYEQYFGPGTRLTVT.

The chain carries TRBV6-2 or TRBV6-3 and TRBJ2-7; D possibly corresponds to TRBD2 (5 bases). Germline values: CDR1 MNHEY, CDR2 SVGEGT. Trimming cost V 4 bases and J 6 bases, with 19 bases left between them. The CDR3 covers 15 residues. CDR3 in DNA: TGTGCCAGCAGTTCCACCGCGTGGGCCCGGGGCGAGCAGTACTTC. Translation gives CASSSTAWARGEQYF.

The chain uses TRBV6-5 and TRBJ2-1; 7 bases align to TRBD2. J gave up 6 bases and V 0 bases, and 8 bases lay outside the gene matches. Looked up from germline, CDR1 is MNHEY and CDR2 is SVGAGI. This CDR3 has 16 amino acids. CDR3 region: CASSYSGRGGRNEQFF. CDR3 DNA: TGTGCCAGCAGTTACTCGGGGAGGGGAGGTCGCAATGAGCAGTTCTTC.

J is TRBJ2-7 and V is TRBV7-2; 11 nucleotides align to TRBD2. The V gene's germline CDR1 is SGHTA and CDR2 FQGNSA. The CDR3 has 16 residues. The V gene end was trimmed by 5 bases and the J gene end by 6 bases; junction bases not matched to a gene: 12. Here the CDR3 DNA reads TGTGCCAGCAGCCCCGTAGCGGGAGGGACTCCTGTCGAGCAGTACTTC. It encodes CASSPVAGGTPVEQYF.

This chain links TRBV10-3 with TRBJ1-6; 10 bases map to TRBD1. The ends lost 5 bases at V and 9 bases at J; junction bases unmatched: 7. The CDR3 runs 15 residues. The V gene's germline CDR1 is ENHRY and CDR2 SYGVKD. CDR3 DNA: TGTGCCATCAGTAACGGACAGGGGGACTTTTCACCCCTCCACTTT. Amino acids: CAISNGQGDFSPLHF.

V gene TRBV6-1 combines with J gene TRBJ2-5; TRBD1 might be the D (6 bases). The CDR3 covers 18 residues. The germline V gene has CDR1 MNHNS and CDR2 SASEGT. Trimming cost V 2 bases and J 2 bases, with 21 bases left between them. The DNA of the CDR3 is TGTGCCAGCAGTGAACGGGGTAGGGGCCAGGGGATTCAAGAGACCCAGTACTTC. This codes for CASSERGRGQGIQETQYF.

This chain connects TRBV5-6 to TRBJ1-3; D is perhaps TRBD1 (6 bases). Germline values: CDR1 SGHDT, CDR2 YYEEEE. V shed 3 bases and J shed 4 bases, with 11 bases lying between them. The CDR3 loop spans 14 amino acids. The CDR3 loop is CASSSTGSGNTIYF. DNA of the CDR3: TGTGCCAGCAGCTCGACAGGCTCCGGAAACACCATATATTTT.

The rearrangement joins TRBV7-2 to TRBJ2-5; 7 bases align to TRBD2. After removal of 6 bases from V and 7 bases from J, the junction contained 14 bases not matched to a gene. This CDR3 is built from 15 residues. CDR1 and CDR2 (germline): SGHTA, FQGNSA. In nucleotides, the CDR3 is TGTGCCAGCAGGACAATCGGACTAGAAACGGGGACCCAGTACTTC. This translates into CASRTIGLETGTQYF. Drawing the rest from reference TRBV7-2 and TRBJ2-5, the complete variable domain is GAGVSQSPSNKVTEKGKDVELRCDPISGHTALYWYRQSLGQGLEFLIYFQGNSAPDKSGLPSDRFSAERTGGSVSTLTIQRTQQEDSAVYLCASRTIGLETGTQYFGPGTRLLVL.

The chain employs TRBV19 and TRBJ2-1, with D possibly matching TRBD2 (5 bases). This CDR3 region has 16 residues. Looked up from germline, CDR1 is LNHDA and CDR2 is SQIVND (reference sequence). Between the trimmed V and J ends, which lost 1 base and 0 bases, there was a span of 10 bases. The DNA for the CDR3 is TGTGCCAGTAGTATAGTGAAAGGGAGCTCCTACAATGAGCAGTTCTTC. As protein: CASSIVKGSSYNEQFF. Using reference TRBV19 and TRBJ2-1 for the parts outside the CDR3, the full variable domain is DGGITQSPKYLFRKEGQNVTLSCEQNLNHDAMYWYRQDPGQGLRLIYYSQIVNDFQKGDIAEGYSVSREKKESFPLTVTSAQKNPTAFYLCASSIVKGSSYNEQFFGPGTRLTVL.

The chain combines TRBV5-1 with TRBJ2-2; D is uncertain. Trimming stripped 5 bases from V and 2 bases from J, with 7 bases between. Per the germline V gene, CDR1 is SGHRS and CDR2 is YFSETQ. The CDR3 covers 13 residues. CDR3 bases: TGCGCCAGCAGGAAGCTTAACACCGGGGAGCTGTTTTTT. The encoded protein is CASRKLNTGELFF. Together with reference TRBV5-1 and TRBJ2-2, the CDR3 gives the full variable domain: KAGVTQTPRYLIKTRGQQVTLSCSPISGHRSVSWYQQTPGQGLQFLFEYFSETQRNKGNFPGRFSGRQFSNSRSEMNVSTLELGDSALYLCASRKLNTGELFFGEGSRLTVL.

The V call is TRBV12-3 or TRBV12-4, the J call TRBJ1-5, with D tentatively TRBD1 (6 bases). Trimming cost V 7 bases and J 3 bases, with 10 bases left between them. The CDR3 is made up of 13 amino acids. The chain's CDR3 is CASTRGYNQPQHF. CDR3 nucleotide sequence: TGTGCCAGCACTAGGGGGTACAATCAGCCCCAGCATTTT.

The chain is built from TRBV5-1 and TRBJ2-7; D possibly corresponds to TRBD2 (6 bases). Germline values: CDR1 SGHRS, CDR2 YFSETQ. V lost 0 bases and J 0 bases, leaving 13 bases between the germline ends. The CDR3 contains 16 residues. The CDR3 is CASSLGLVYPSYEQYF. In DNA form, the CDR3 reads TGCGCCAGCAGCTTGGGACTAGTGTACCCCTCCTACGAGCAGTACTTC.